This entry features one T cell receptor beta chain sequence. The antigen is unknown. This entry belongs to a study of long-term antiretroviral therapy in people with HIV. In the study overall: The 2015 immediate-ART recommendation was preceded by the earliest samples by about a decade.

The study drew at least one pre-ART and at least two post-ART PBMC samples from every donor. Each specimen consisted of about 1-10 million cryopreserved PBMC prior to extraction of DNA. The CDR3 runs 11 residues. V gave up 10 bases and J gave up 3 bases, with 9 bases separating them. The germline gives CDR1 MNHEY, CDR2 SVGAGI. Runs used v3.0 of the immunoSEQ assay and were done at survey level. Clones were read by immunoSEQ multiplex PCR, and TCRdb kept only the in-frame ones, dropping some. This sample has 23,000 or so clones, with roughly 82% found just once. Study-wide points: Repertoires in HIV (unlike those of controls) had narrower CDR3 length ranges.

The sequence came from a man aged 50 to 59 with HIV. V usage is TRBV6-5 and J usage is TRBJ1-2; D not resolved. Sequences were derived from unsorted PBMCs, sampled 0.3 years after starting antiretroviral therapy. The CDR3 DNA reads TGTGCCACCGGCGGCTACTATGGCTACACCTTC. Translated, it gives CATGGYYGYTF.